The text below deals with one TCR beta chain. The data originate from a study of blood T cell repertoires in COVID-19. The CDR3 sequence is 14 residues long. The V gene's germline CDR1 is LGHDT and CDR2 YNNKEL (reference sequence). The trim removed 7 bases at V and 1 base at J, leaving 5 bases unmatched. Sequencing was performed with immunoSEQ multiplex PCR; in TCRdb, only in-frame clones are kept and a portion is missing. The table lists roughly 230,000 clones, approximately 86% of them singletons, with 0.65% to 0.8% in the top ten. Material for sequencing was peripheral blood. The chain carries TRBV3-1 (or the pseudogene TRBV3-2) and TRBJ1-1; TRBD1 aligns across 8 bases. The TCR sequence derives from a human donor in a cohort sampled during active COVID-19. DNA for the CDR3: TGTGCCAGCATCCCCGGGACAGGGAACACTGAAGCTTTCTTT. It encodes CASIPGTGNTEAFF.